The present TCR beta chain was sequenced within a study of vaccination effects on CD4 cells after COVID-19. Whole-study findings and limits: Only 1 of 255 vaccine-induced clones from healthy vaccinees cross-reacted with common cold coronaviruses.

With regard to this clone: Its antigen remains unknown.

Generated by immunoSEQ multiplex PCR, the TCRdb table keeps only in-frame clones and is missing some. The repertoire holds about 38,000 clones, with more than 60% as singletons. Antigen-specific CD4+ T cells were expanded (with viral peptide pools) by the ViraFEST assay ahead of sequencing. Cultured cells yielded isolated CD4+ T cells after 10 days. None of these healthy vaccinees had been infected with SARS-CoV-2 before vaccination. The CDR3 is made up of 16 amino acids. V dropped 6 bases and J dropped 7; count of bases not matched to a gene: 10. In germline, CDR1 is MDHEN, CDR2 SYDVKM. This TCR was recovered from a human donor who received a COVID-19 vaccine. This material consisted of CD4+ T cells from PBMCs cultured with SARS-CoV-2 spike peptides, taken before COVID-19 vaccination. The gene calls are TRBV28 and TRBJ1-6; TRBD1 matches at 9 bases. DNA of the CDR3: TGTGCCAGCAGACTCTCCCGGGACAGGGCAAATTCACCCCTCCACTTT. The encoded protein is CASRLSRDRANSPLHF. The variable domain in full, with the rest retrieved from reference TRBV28 and TRBJ1-6, is DVKVTQSSRYLVKRTGEKVFLECVQDMDHENMFWYRQDPGLGLRLIYFSYDVKMKEKGDIPEGYSVSREKKERFSLILESASTNQTSMYLCASRLSRDRANSPLHFGNGTRLTVT.